This T cell receptor (beta chain) was identified during a study of blood T cell repertoires in COVID-19. Overall study context: COVID-19 samples from acute and convalescent phases originated in the United States, Italy and Spain.

During active infection, Seattle patients enrolled and were then monitored through disease. Generated by immunoSEQ multiplex PCR, the TCRdb table keeps only in-frame clones and is missing some. The data hold 330,000 or so clones, with roughly nine tenths observed a single time. Between the trimmed V and J ends, which lost 0 bases and 7 bases, there was a span of 13 bases. The germline V gene has CDR1 ENHRY and CDR2 SYGVKD. This CDR3 contains 15 residues. V usage is TRBV10-3 and J usage is TRBJ1-5; no firm D call. The sequencing sample was made of peripheral blood. The sequence was obtained from a woman aged 60-75 years with COVID-19, enrolled during active disease. The DNA of the CDR3 is TGTGCCATCAGTGAGTCAGGGCTCGAGGGACAGCCCCAGCATTTT. This translates into CAISESGLEGQPQHF.